This is a list of T cell receptor beta chains from one sample in a study of identifying expanded T cells in peripheral blood. Data came from immunoSEQ multiplex PCR; TCRdb stores just in-frame clones and leaves some out. The profile shows tens of thousands of clones, around 86% of them singletons. The source material was blood. Every receptor here comes from a person aged 18-70 years in good health. The CDR3 runs from the conserved cysteine through the conserved F or W. A D gene is named only where the DNA matches it firmly. Clone size is given for some rows only: seen once, a few or many times, or a class if the clone is expanded.

TRBV7-8,TRBJ2-5,NA,NA,TGTGCCAGCAGCTTAGGTTCCACTAGCAGCCAAGAGACCCAGTACTTC,CASSLGSTSSQETQYF
TRBV12-5,TRBJ1-1,TRBD1,NA,TGTGCTAGTGGTTTGGTATTGGGACAGGGGATCTCTGAAGCTTTCTTT,CASGLVLGQGISEAFF
TRBV6-5,TRBJ2-2,NA,NA,TGTGCCAGCAGTTACTCGGGGTCAGCTACTACCGGGGAGCTGTTTTTT,CASSYSGSATTGELFF
TRBV28,TRBJ1-2,NA,NA,TGTGCCAGCAGTTTAGGGCAGGGGAGGAACTATGGCTACACCTTC,CASSLGQGRNYGYTF
TRBV30,TRBJ1-2,NA,NA,TGTGCCTGGAGTCCTCAGCCGGCCCAACTATATGGCTACACCTTC,CAWSPQPAQLYGYTF
TRBV6-1,TRBJ2-7,TRBD2,NA,TGTGCCAGCTCAGCGGGAGGCAACGTCGAGCAGTACTTC,CASSAGGNVEQYF
TRBV19,TRBJ1-2,NA,NA,TGTGCCAGTAGTATATCTTCACGGGGTAACTATGGCTACACCTTC,CASSISSRGNYGYTF
TRBV2,TRBJ2-3,TRBD2,NA,TGTGCCAGCAGTGAATCCACGGGGGGGCTTAGCACAGATACGCAGTATTTT,CASSESTGGLSTDTQYF
TRBV29-1,TRBJ1-1,NA,NA,TGCAGCGTTGAAGTAGGGGGGGCGCGGACTGAAGCTTTCTTT,CSVEVGGARTEAFF
TRBV5-1,TRBJ1-1,NA,medium-sized,TGCGCCAGCAGCGCAGGACATCGGATCGACACTGAAGCTTTCTTT,CASSAGHRIDTEAFF
TRBV19,TRBJ1-4,TRBD1,NA,TGTGCCAGTAGTGTACAGGGGGCCCTCGAGGGAAAACTGTTTTTT,CASSVQGALEGKLFF
TRBV7-8,TRBJ2-3,TRBD2,NA,TGTGCCAGCAGCCCGGGACTAGCGGGGGGTGGGGCAGATACGCAGTATTTT,CASSPGLAGGGADTQYF
TRBV2,TRBJ1-1,TRBD1,NA,TGTGCCAGCAGTGACTCCGGGACAGGGGGCTCGGATGAAGCTTTCTTT,CASSDSGTGGSDEAFF
TRBV14,TRBJ2-4,NA,NA,TGTGCCAGCAGCCCCCTCTCAGGGCTGGCCAAAAACATTCAGTACTTC,CASSPLSGLAKNIQYF
TRBV30,TRBJ2-5,NA,NA,TGTGCCTGGAGTAGAGCCGACCCGTACCAAGAGACCCAGTACTTC,CAWSRADPYQETQYF
TRBV5-1,TRBJ2-7,TRBD2,NA,TGCGCCAGCAGCTTGGGGCGGGGGAACCCGGGACTAGCGGTAGAGCAGTACTTC,CASSLGRGNPGLAVEQYF
TRBV5-6,TRBJ2-7,NA,NA,TGTGCCAGCAGCTTGGCCTCTTACGGAGGTCCCTACGAGCAGTACTTC,CASSLASYGGPYEQYF
TRBV5-1,TRBJ2-5,NA,NA,TGCGCCAGCAGCTTGGGACCCCGACCTGAGACCCAGTACTTC,CASSLGPRPETQYF
TRBV19,TRBJ2-1,NA,NA,TGTGCCAGCAAAACGGGACTTTTAGTCGATGAGCAGTTCTTC,CASKTGLLVDEQFF
TRBV4-3,TRBJ2-6,TRBD1,NA,TGCGCCAGCAGCCAAGCCTCCGGGACAGGGGCCTCTGGGGCCAACGTCCTGACTTTC,CASSQASGTGASGANVLTF
TRBV29-1,TRBJ2-6,NA,NA,TGCAGCGTTGCTCCGTCGCTGGGGGCCAACGTCCTGACTTTC,CSVAPSLGANVLTF
TRBV18,TRBJ1-2,TRBD1,few,TGTGCCAGCTCACCTCGACAGGGGAGCCCACTGGTTGGCTACACCTTC,CASSPRQGSPLVGYTF
TRBV29-1,TRBJ2-5,NA,once,TGCAGCGTTACCCAGGGTTTGAACCAAGAGACCCAGTACTTC,CSVTQGLNQETQYF